The T cell receptor (beta chain) described here comes from a study of T cells in tuberculosis. Study-wide background: Blood was taken before or within 7 days of anti-tuberculosis therapy.

Germline-derived CDR1 and CDR2 are MNHEY and SVGAGI. The V segment lost 0 bases and the J segment 8 bases; nucleotides outside the gene matches: 2. The CDR3 loop spans 14 amino acids. Study-wide results and limits: The TCR-beta difference was not significant; alpha differences partly reflected length. Cases with active tuberculosis were adults, while controls were adolescents.

A note on this clone: Its antigen is unknown.

Time point noted: new active TB diagnosis, blood taken before or within 7 days of starting treatment. Only in-frame clones appear in the TCRdb table, and some are missing; sequencing was by immunoSEQ multiplex PCR. This sample has about 35,000 clones, with under 95% found just once. This clonotype originated in an adult with tuberculosis. Some clones in this sample may be carry-over from other donors' samples. This material consisted of PBMCs, taken at tuberculosis diagnosis. The chain couples TRBV6-5 to TRBJ2-1, with 9 bases fitting TRBD2. The CDR3 DNA sequence: TGTGCCAGCAGTTACTCTAGCGGGGGCGATGAGCAGTTCTTC. This translates into CASSYSSGGDEQFF.